This T cell receptor (beta chain) was sequenced for a study of OX40 agonist ivuxolimab in advanced cancers. The repertoire was sequenced with immunoSEQ multiplex PCR; TCRdb's copy has only in-frame clones and lacks some. The data contain tens of thousands of clones, about 81% of them singletons. The CDR3 is 16 amino acids. Unmatched junction bases numbered 12, after V lost 11 bases and J lost 2 bases. The germline CDR1 and CDR2 sequences are SNHLY and FYNNEI. The specimen comprised CD4+ or CD8+ T cells sorted from blood, sampled in a trial of the OX40 agonist ivuxolimab. The chain combines TRBV2 with TRBJ2-5; 12 bases match TRBD2. This TCR came from an adult with an advanced solid tumor such as melanoma, head and neck, liver or kidney cancer. The CDR3, as DNA: TGTGCCTGTACCTCAGGACTAGCGGGGTTACAAGAGACCCAGTACTTC. Protein product: CACTSGLAGLQETQYF.